Listed here are 16 T cell receptor beta chains from one sample, sequenced in a study of blood T cell repertoires in COVID-19. Assay used: immunoSEQ multiplex PCR; TCRdb lists only in-frame clones, some missing. The table includes around 200,000 clones, approximately 87% detected once. Sequencing was performed on peripheral blood. The receptors here all came from a middle-aged man with active or convalescent COVID-19.

The chain combines TRBV19 with TRBJ2-1, with 8 bases lining up with TRBD2. The CDR3 is 16 residues long. V shed 5 bases and J 8 bases; nucleotides not matched to a gene: 14. Germline CDR1 is LNHDA and CDR2 is SQIVND (reference sequence). The CDR3 DNA is TGTGCCAGTAGTGGGGATACGTGGACTAGCAGCGATGAGCAGTTCTTC. Its translation is CASSGDTWTSSDEQFF.

The V gene is TRBV3-1 (or the pseudogene TRBV3-2), the J gene TRBJ2-2, with no clear D. Deletions cut 4 bases from V and 5 bases from J, with 5 bases between. The CDR3 length is 12 residues. Germline CDR1 LGHDT, CDR2 YNNKEL (reference sequence). The DNA for the CDR3 is TGTGCCAGCAGCCCGACAACCGGGGAGCTGTTTTTT. Translation gives CASSPTTGELFF.

This clone was seen only once. The chain combines TRBV7-6 with TRBJ2-2, with 12 bases matching TRBD1. The CDR3 runs 20 residues. The junction had 14 bases not matched to a gene; V was cut back by 2 bases and J by 4 bases. Germline CDR1 reads SGHVS; CDR2 reads FNYEAQ. Here the CDR3 reads CASSLRLKGTGGSATGELFF. CDR3 coding DNA: TGTGCCAGCAGCTTACGTCTGAAAGGGACAGGGGGCTCGGCCACCGGGGAGCTGTTTTTT.

V is TRBV7-3 and J is TRBJ1-1, with D tentatively TRBD1 (6 bases). The CDR3 extends over 13 amino acids. Germline CDR1 and CDR2: SGHTA and FQGTGA. The ends were cut back, 5 bases at V and 1 base at J, with 8 bases in the middle. This chain's CDR3 is CASSPTGNTEAFF. CDR3 bases: TGTGCCAGCAGCCCGACAGGGAACACTGAAGCTTTCTTT.

This sequence joins TRBV5-4 and TRBJ2-3; 12 bases agree with TRBD1. Looked up from germline, CDR1 is SGHNT and CDR2 is YYREEE (reference sequence). J gave up 6 bases and V 4 bases, and 6 bases lay outside the gene matches. CDR3 size: 15 residues. CDR3 loop: CASSAWDRGPDTQYF. The DNA of the CDR3 is TGTGCCAGCAGCGCCTGGGACAGGGGGCCCGATACGCAGTATTTT.

This clone has only a few counts. The chain is built from TRBV19 and TRBJ1-5, with 7 bases lining up with TRBD1. The CDR3 runs 13 residues. V trimming: 5 bases; J trimming: 13 bases; junction bases outside the gene matches: 11. CDR1 is LNHDA, CDR2 SQIVND, per germline (reference sequence). In DNA form, the CDR3 reads TGTGCCAGTAGTCACCGACAGGGAGAGGCTCAGCATTTT. It specifies CASSHRQGEAQHF.

This clone has a single count. The chain links TRBV30 to TRBJ1-1, with 7 bases matching TRBD1. The germline gives CDR1 GTSNPN, CDR2 SVGIG (reference sequence). V was clipped by 5 bases and J by 1 base; unmatched bases: 13. The CDR3 totals 16 residues. CDR3 sequence: CAWGSRGQVANTEAFF. The CDR3 region has the DNA TGTGCCTGGGGGTCGAGGGGGCAAGTGGCGAACACTGAAGCTTTCTTT.

This sequence joins TRBV11-2 and TRBJ2-2; perhaps TRBD2 as D (6 bases). Germline loops: CDR1 SGHAT, CDR2 FQNNGV. CDR3 size: 15 residues. Trimming removed 6 bases at V and 6 bases at J, with 17 bases between. CDR3: CASSPPGTLAGELFF. The CDR3 nucleotides are TGTGCCAGCAGTCCCCCTGGGACTCTGGCCGGGGAGCTGTTTTTT.

This clone was detected once. This chain connects TRBV10-3 to TRBJ2-5; 7 bases match TRBD1. Trimming took 2 bases from V and 3 from J; bases not matched to a gene: 3. Germline assignment: CDR1 ENHRY and CDR2 SYGVKD. The CDR3 spans 14 residues. The CDR3 DNA reads as TGTGCCATCAGTGAGGGACAGGAGGAAGAGACCCAGTACTTC. It is translated as CAISEGQEEETQYF.

The count of this clone is one. This chain links TRBV28 with TRBJ1-2; no firm D call. Trimming removed 9 bases from V and 0 bases from J, with 17 bases in between. CDR1 and CDR2 from the germline V gene are MDHEN and SYDVKM. The CDR3 has 15 residues. The CDR3 spells CASAKIGEPNYGYTF. The CDR3 bases are TGTGCCAGTGCTAAGATAGGAGAACCTAACTATGGCTACACCTTC.

The rearrangement uses TRBV12-5 and TRBJ2-3; D is perhaps TRBD1 (5 bases). This CDR3 region has 15 residues. The germline V gene has CDR1 LGHNT and CDR2 FRNRAP. V shed 4 bases and J shed 2 bases, with 13 bases lying between them. As DNA, the CDR3 is TGTGCTAGTGGTTCGGCGACAGAGAACACAGATACGCAGTATTTT. Amino acid sequence: CASGSATENTDTQYF.

This clone was found a few times. The V and J genes are TRBV30 and TRBJ2-3, with 7 positions matching TRBD2. The CDR3 length is 14 residues. Germline-derived CDR1 and CDR2 are GTSNPN and SVGIG (reference sequence). V lost 3 bases to trimming and J lost 4 bases; unmatched junction nucleotides: 7. The CDR3 reads CAWRRGLVSDTQYF. CDR3 in DNA: TGTGCCTGGAGGCGAGGACTAGTCTCAGATACGCAGTATTTT. The complete variable domain, with remaining parts taken from reference TRBV30 and TRBJ2-3, reads SQTIHQWPATLVQPVGSPLSLECTVEGTSNPNLYWYRQAAGRGLQLLFYSVGIGQISSEVPQNLSASRPQDRQFILSSKKLLLSDSGFYLCAWRRGLVSDTQYFGPGTRLTVL.

The chain uses TRBV6-5 and TRBJ1-4; possible D gene TRBD1, 5 bases. Germline V lookup: CDR1 MNHEY, CDR2 SVGAGI. Between the trimmed V and J ends, which lost 7 bases and 3 bases, there was a span of 15 bases. This CDR3 contains 15 residues. The CDR3 DNA is TGTGCCAGCACTTTCGCCGCAGGGCCTAATGAAAAACTGTTTTTT. This codes for CASTFAAGPNEKLFF.

The V call is TRBV6-5, the J call TRBJ1-3; no reliable D call. Germline CDR1 is MNHEY and CDR2 is SVGAGI. Trimming stripped 6 bases from V and 0 bases from J, with 12 bases between. CDR3 length equals 15 residues. Here the CDR3 DNA reads TGTGCCAGCAGCCGGGAAAGGAGCTCTGGAAACACCATATATTTT. Translating it yields CASSRERSSGNTIYF.

V is TRBV7-9 and J is TRBJ1-2, with a possible D match to TRBD1 (5 bases). Germline V gene data show CDR1 as SEHNR and CDR2 as FQNEAQ (reference sequence). V was cut by 4 bases and J by 2 bases, with 23 bases left in between. This CDR3 is built from 18 residues. DNA for the CDR3: TGTGCCAGCAGCTCCTCGATTGTAGCGCCGCGGGACAACTATGGCTACACCTTC. It is translated as CASSSSIVAPRDNYGYTF. The whole variable domain, remainder taken from reference TRBV7-9 and TRBJ1-2, is DTGVSQNPRHKITKRGQNVTFRCDPISEHNRLYWYRQTLGQGPEFLTYFQNEAQLEKSRLLSDRFSAERPKGSFSTLEIQRTEQGDSAMYLCASSSSIVAPRDNYGYTFGSGTRLTVV.

This clone was detected ten times or more. This sample includes further DNA sequences coding for the same CDR3. This rearrangement joins TRBV2 to TRBJ1-1; D unclear. The V and J ends lost 1 base and 5 bases respectively, with 8 bases between them. The CDR3 is 13 residues long. In germline, CDR1 is SNHLY, CDR2 FYNNEI. CDR3: CASSEVEGTEAFF. The CDR3 region has the DNA TGTGCCAGCAGTGAAGTAGAGGGTACTGAAGCTTTCTTT.